The source of this T cell receptor (beta chain) is a study of PD-1 blockade in classical Hodgkin lymphoma. Comment on this clone: Antigen unknown.

Repertoires were generated with immunoSEQ multiplex PCR, while TCRdb's copy carries only in-frame clones and drops some. The table records approximately 79,000 clones, 92% of them present only once. Unmatched junction bases numbered 21, after V lost 3 bases and J lost 7 bases. This CDR3 has 18 residues. Germline V gives CDR1 MGHDK, CDR2 SYGVNS. Study-wide findings and caveats: Baseline diversity was lower in partial responders and progressors than complete responders. Newly diagnosed patients were reported to start with lower TCR diversity than healthy donors. Unlike CD8+ TCR diversity, which did not rise significantly by C4D1, CD4+ TCR diversity did.

Every patient had relapsed following autologous stem cell transplantation, and cohorts differed in brentuximab vedotin exposure. Reported best responses ranged across complete response, partial response or progressive disease. The chain recombines TRBV25-1 with TRBJ2-7; 7 bases fit TRBD1. This clonotype originated in a human donor with classical Hodgkin lymphoma. This specimen consisted of peripheral blood mononuclear cells (PBMCs), obtained before the second cycle of nivolumab. Written as DNA, the CDR3 is TGTGCCAGCAGTGACCCCAATCCGCCGCGACAGGGTTCTCAAGAGCAGTACTTC. This translates into CASSDPNPPRQGSQEQYF.